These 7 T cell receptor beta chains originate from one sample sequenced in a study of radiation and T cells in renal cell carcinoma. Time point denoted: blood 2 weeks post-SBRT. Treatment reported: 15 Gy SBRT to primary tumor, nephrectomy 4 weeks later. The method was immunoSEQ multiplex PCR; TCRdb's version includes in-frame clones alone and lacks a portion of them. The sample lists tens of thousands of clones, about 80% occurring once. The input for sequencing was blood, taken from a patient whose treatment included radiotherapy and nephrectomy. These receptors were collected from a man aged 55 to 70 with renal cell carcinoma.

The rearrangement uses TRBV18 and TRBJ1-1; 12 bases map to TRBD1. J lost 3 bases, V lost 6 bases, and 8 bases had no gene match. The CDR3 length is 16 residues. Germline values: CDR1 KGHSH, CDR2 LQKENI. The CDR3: CASSAGTGGVHTEAFF. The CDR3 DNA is TGTGCCAGCTCGGCCGGGACAGGGGGCGTCCACACTGAAGCTTTCTTT.

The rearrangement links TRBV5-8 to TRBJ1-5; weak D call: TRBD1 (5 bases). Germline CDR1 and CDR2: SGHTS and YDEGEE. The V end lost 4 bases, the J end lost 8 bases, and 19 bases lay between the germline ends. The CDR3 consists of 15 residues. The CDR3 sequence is CASSPGDVVGEPQHF. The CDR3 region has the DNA TGTGCCAGCAGCCCCGGGGACGTCGTGGGGGAGCCCCAGCATTTT.

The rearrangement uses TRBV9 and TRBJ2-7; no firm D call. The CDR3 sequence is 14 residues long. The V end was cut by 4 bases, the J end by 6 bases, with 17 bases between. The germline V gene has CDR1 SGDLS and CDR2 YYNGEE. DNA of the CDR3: TGTGCCAGCAGCCGCGAAGGTTCGTTTCGCGAGCAGTACTTC. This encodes CASSREGSFREQYF.

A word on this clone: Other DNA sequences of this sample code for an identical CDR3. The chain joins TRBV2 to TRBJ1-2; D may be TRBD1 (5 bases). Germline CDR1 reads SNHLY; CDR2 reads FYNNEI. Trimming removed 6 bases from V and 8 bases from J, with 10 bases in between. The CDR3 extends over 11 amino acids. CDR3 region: CASSGGYGYTF. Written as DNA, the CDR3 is TGTGCCAGCAGCGGGGGATACGGCTACACCTTC. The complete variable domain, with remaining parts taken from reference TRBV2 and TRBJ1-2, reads EPEVTQTPSHQVTQMGQEVILRCVPISNHLYFYWYRQILGQKVEFLVSFYNNEISEKSEIFDDQFSVERPDGSNFTLKIRSTKLEDSAMYFCASSGGYGYTFGSGTRLTVV.

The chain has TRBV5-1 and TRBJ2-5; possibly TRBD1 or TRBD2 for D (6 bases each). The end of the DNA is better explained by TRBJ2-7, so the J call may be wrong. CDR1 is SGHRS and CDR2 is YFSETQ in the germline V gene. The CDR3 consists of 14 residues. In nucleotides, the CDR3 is TGCGCCAGCAGCCAAGAGGGGGGACCCTACGAGCAGTACTTC. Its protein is CASSQEGGPYEQYF.

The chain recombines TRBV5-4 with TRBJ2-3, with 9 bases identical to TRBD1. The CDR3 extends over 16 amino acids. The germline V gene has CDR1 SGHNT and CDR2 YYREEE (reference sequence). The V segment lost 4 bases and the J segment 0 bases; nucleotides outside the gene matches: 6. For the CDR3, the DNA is TGTGCCAGCAGCCGACGACAGGGGGTTAGCACAGATACGCAGTATTTT. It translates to CASSRRQGVSTDTQYF. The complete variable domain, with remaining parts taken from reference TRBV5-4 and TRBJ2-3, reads ETGVTQSPTHLIKTRGQQVTLRCSSQSGHNTVSWYQQALGQGPQFIFQYYREEENGRGNFPPRFSGLQFPNYSSELNVNALELDDSALYLCASSRRQGVSTDTQYFGPGTRLTVL.

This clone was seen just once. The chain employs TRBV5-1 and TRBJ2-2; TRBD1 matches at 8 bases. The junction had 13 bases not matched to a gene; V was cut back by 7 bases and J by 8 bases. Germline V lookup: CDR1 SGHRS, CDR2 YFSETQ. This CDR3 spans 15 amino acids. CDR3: CASDEGQGAGGELFF. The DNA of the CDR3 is TGCGCCAGCGACGAAGGGCAGGGGGCCGGAGGGGAGCTGTTTTTT.